The present entry profiles one T cell receptor (beta chain) with its context. Its antigen target is currently unknown. No per-base quality is available; no much larger clone lies one base away. The cohort included 25 to 30 patients with locally advanced or metastatic urothelial carcinoma who were treated at Memorial Sloan Kettering on a trial protocol. Peripheral blood mononuclear cells were collected pretreatment and during treatment, with between 1 and 8 total time points per patient. The Qiagen DNeasy Blood extraction kit was used to purify genomic DNA from total PBMCs and tumor samples. Collected pretreatment and during treatment, PBMCs were isolated and stored as previously described. The data are from a study of PD-L1 blockade in urothelial cancer listed by TCRdb under 2017. For the study in its entirety: Every patient began therapy at some point between 2013 and 2015 and was given atezolizumab 1,200 mg intravenously every 3 weeks. Pretreatment tumor samples, along with matched peripheral blood serially collected before and after atezolizumab treatment, were subjected to TCR sequencing. Some 30 patients had pretreatment blood TCR-seq, about 25 had at least one posttreatment blood collection, and about 25 had tumor TCR-seq. In the same patients, whole exome sequencing and RNA sequencing of pretreatment tumors were performed in addition to TCR sequencing. Durable clinical benefit was defined as progression-free survival longer than 6 months, and TCR features were also tested against progression-free and overall survival. A median of 141,255 T cells and roughly 80,000 unique TCRs was obtained from blood samples, and a median clonality of approximately 0.08 was observed. Patients had an ECOG performance status of 0 or 1 and had received between 0 and 3 prior chemotherapy regimens. About nine tenths of the roughly 29 patients were males with bladder-origin urothelial cancer, and about 65% of the roughly 30 reported a prior smoking history. About 10 patients achieved durable clinical benefit and approximately 20 did not. Blood samples were analyzed 3 weeks after the start of treatment (second dose) and 6 weeks after the start of treatment. Somatic, immune and clinical correlates of response to PD-L1 blockade with atezolizumab in urothelial cancer were the focus of an exploratory multi-omic analysis.

Paper-wide results and their limitations: A pretreatment peripheral blood TCR clonality below the median was linked to improved progression-free and overall survival. Because of the small sample size (n ≈ 31) and the many exploratory analyses performed, the results are intended to be regarded as hypothesis-generating. Greater expansion of tumor-associated TCR clones in peripheral blood 3 weeks after the start of treatment was observed in patients with durable benefit (n of about 20, p = 0.022).

Synthetic TCR analog templates were spiked into each PCR to estimate absolute template abundance from read counts. TCRbeta CDR3 regions were amplified from genomic DNA with bias-controlled V and J gene primers using the immunoSEQ assay. Sequencing of rearranged TCRbeta segments was performed at approximately 20X coverage. The paper's processing steps were these. Clustering was used to correct sequencing errors, and CDR3s were annotated against IMGT so that V, D and J genes could be assigned. Downstream analyses used only productive TCRbeta rearrangements, leaving out any out-of-frame or stop-codon sequences. To compute clonality, Shannon entropy was normalized by the log of the number of unique productive sequences and then subtracted from one. Fisher's exact test with Benjamini-Hochberg correction, at a threshold of adjusted p below 0.01, was used to find clones that differed between time points or between blood and tumor. TCRdb took this table from immuneACCESS and kept in-frame rearrangements with V and J called. Such tables lack part of the clones; where checked against another copy, unresolved V genes explain under half of the gap, and the rest is unexplained. That table supplies the V and J calls and clone size; D and trimming were determined from the DNA. The sample table records more than 85,000 clones; 90% to 95% of these occur just once. The ten largest clones capture about 0.91% of the sample.

The germline V gene sets CDR1 to MNHNS and CDR2 to SASEGT. The CDR3 holds 15 amino acids from the cysteine to the phenylalanine. Only the CDR3 portion is preserved as DNA: 45 bases, with reading frame beginning at the first base. Germline trimming: 5 bases from V, 0 bases from J; junction bases outside gene matches: 4. Sequencing used PBMCs, obtained around atezolizumab (anti-PD-L1) treatment. Here the chain combines TRBV6-1 and TRBJ2-7; 10 bases in the middle match TRBD2. The source is a woman older than 75 with urothelial cancer. The CDR3: CASSSTSGASYEQYF. The DNA sequence is as follows: TGTGCCAGCAGTTCTACTAGCGGGGCCTCCTACGAGCAGTACTTC.